This T cell receptor (beta chain) derives from a study of blood T cell repertoires in COVID-19. Study-wide context: Samples representing acute and convalescent COVID-19 were sourced from the United States, Italy and Spain. The cDNA or gDNA used as material had been derived from T cells, B-cell-depleted T cells, or PBMCs.

Recruits, aged roughly 18 to 89 years, lived in roughly 22 US areas. This table comes from immunoSEQ multiplex PCR, and its TCRdb copy is limited to in-frame clones, with some not included. The sample records about 180,000 clones, more than 75% being singletons. Trimming stripped 3 bases from V and 4 bases from J, with 6 bases between. The CDR3 is made up of 12 amino acids. This clone showed up just once. The rearrangement links TRBV12-3 or TRBV12-4 to TRBJ1-2; D remains ambiguous. Material for sequencing was PBMCs or T cells enriched from blood (not recorded which). The clonotype was recovered from a human donor with acute COVID-19. The donor label of this sample is uncertain. In DNA form, the CDR3 reads TGTGCCAGCAGTTTTGGTAGCTATGGCTACACCTTC. This sequence encodes CASSFGSYGYTF.